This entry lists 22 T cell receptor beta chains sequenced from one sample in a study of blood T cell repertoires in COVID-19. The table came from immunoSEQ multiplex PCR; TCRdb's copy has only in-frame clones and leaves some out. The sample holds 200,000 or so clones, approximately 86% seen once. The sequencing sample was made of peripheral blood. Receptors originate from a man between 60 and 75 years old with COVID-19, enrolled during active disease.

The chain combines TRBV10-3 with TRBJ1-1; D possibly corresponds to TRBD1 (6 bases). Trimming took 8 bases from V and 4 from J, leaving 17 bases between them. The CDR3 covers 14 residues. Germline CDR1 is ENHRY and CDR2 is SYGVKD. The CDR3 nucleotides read TGTGCCATCGGACAACAGGGTCAGGGCACTGAAGCTTTCTTT. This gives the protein CAIGQQGQGTEAFF.

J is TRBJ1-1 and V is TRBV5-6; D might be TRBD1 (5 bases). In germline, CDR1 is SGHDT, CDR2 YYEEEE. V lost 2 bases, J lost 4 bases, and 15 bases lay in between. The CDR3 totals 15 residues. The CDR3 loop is CASSFYNRQSTEAFF. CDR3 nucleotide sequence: TGTGCCAGCAGCTTCTATAATAGACAGTCCACTGAAGCTTTCTTT.

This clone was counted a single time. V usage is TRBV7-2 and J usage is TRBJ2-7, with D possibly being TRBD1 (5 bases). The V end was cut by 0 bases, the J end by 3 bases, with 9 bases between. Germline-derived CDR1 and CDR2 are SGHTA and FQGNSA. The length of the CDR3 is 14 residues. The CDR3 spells CASSLARAVYEQYF. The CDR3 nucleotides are TGTGCCAGCAGCTTAGCCAGGGCGGTCTACGAGCAGTACTTC.

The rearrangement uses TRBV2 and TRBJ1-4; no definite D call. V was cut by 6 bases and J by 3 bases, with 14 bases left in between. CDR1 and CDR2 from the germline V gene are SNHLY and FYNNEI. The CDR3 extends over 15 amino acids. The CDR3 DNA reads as TGTGCCAGCAGGAGGGAGTCCCCACCTAATGAAAAACTGTTTTTT. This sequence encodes CASRRESPPNEKLFF.

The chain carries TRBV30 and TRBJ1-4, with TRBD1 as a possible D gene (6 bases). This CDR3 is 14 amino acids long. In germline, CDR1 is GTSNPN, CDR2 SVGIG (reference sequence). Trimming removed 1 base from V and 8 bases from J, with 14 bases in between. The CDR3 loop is CAWSGQEVGEKLFF. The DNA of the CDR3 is TGTGCCTGGAGTGGACAGGAGGTAGGAGAAAAACTGTTTTTT.

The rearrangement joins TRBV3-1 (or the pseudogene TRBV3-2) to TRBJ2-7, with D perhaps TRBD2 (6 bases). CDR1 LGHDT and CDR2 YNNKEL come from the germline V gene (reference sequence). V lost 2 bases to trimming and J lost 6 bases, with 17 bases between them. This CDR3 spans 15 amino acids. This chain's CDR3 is CASSQSGISGIEQYF. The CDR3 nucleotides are TGTGCCAGCAGCCAATCAGGGATTAGCGGAATCGAGCAGTACTTC.

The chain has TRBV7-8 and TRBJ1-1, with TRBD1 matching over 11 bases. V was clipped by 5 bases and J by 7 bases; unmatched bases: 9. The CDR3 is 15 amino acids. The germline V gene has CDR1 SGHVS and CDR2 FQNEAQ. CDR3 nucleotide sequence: TGTGCCAGCAGCCGGACAGGGGGCGCCTTGAGTGAAGCTTTCTTT. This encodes CASSRTGGALSEAFF. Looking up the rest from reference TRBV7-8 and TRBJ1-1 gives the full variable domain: GAGVSQSPRYKVAKRGQDVALRCDPISGHVSLFWYQQALGQGPEFLTYFQNEAQLDKSGLPSDRFFAERPEGSVSTLKIQRTQQEDSAVYLCASSRTGGALSEAFFGQGTRLTVV.

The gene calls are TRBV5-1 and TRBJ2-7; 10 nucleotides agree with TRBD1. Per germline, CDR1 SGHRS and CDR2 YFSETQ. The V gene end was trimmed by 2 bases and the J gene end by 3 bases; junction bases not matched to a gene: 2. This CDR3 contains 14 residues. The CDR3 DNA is TGCGCCAGCAGCTTCGGACAGGGGGGCTACGAGCAGTACTTC. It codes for CASSFGQGGYEQYF.

The CDR3 loop reads CAWSVWGRNEQYF. For the CDR3, the DNA is TGTGCCTGGAGTGTGTGGGGGCGAAACGAGCAGTACTTC. This chain links TRBV30 with TRBJ2-7; tentative D call: TRBD1 (6 bases). From germline, CDR1 is GTSNPN and CDR2 SVGIG (reference sequence). The CDR3 loop spans 13 amino acids. V lost 0 bases and J 5 bases, leaving 11 bases between the germline ends.

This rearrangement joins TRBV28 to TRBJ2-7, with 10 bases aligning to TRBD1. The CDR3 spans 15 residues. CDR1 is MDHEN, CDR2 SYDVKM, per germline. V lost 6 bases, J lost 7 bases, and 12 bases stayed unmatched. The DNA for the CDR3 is TGTGCCAGCAGGCCGCCGGGACAGGGGCGTTGGGAGCAGTACTTC. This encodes CASRPPGQGRWEQYF.

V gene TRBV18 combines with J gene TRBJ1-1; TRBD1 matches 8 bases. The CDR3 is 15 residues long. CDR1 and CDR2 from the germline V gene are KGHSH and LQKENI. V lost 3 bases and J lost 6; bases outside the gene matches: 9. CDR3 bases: TGTGCCAGCTCACCCTTCAGGACAGGGCGGGCTGAAGCTTTCTTT. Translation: CASSPFRTGRAEAFF.

The CDR3: CASSLRDRNYGYTF. DNA for the CDR3: TGTGCCAGCTCACTCCGGGACAGAAACTATGGCTACACCTTC. The chain employs TRBV18 and TRBJ1-2; 7 bases map to TRBD1. V lost 4 bases and J lost 2; bases outside the gene matches: 4. The CDR3 consists of 14 residues. The germline gives CDR1 KGHSH, CDR2 LQKENI.

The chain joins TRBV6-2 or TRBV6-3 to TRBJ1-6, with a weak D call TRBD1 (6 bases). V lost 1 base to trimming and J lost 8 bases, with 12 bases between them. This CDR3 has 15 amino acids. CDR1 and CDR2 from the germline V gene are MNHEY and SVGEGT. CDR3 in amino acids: CASSYLTGAHSPLHF. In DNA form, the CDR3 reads TGTGCCAGCAGTTACTTGACAGGAGCACATTCACCCCTCCACTTT.

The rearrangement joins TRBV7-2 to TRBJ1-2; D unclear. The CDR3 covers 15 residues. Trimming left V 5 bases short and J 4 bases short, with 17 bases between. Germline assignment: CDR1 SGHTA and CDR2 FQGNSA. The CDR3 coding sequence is TGTGCCAGCAGCGAAGGATTCGCCCCGGGCTATGGCTACACCTTC. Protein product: CASSEGFAPGYGYTF. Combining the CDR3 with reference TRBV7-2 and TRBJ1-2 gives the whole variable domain GAGVSQSPSNKVTEKGKDVELRCDPISGHTALYWYRQSLGQGLEFLIYFQGNSAPDKSGLPSDRFSAERTGGSVSTLTIQRTQQEDSAVYLCASSEGFAPGYGYTFGSGTRLTVV.

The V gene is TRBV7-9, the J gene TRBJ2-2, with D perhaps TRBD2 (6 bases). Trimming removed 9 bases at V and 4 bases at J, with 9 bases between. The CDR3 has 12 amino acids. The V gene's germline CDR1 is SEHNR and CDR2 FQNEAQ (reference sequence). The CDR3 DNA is TGTGCCAGTAGGGAGGCCACCGGGGAGCTGTTTTTT. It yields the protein CASREATGELFF.

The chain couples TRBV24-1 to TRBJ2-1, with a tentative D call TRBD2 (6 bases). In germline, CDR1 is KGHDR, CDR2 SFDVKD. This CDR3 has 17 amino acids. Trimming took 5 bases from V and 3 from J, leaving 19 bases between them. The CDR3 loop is CATSGFGVGSGYNEQFF. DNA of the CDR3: TGTGCCACCAGTGGATTCGGGGTCGGTAGCGGCTACAATGAGCAGTTCTTC.

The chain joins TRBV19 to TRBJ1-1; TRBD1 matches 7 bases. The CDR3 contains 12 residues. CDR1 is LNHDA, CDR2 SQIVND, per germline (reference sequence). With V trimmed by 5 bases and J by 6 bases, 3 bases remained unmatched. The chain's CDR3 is CASSSTGPEAFF. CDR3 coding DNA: TGTGCCAGTAGTTCGACAGGGCCTGAAGCTTTCTTT.

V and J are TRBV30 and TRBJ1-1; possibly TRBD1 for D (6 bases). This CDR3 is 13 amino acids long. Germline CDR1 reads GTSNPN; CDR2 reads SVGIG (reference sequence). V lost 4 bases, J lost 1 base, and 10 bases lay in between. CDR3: CAWTGDRNTEAFF. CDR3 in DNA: TGTGCCTGGACAGGGGATAGGAACACTGAAGCTTTCTTT.

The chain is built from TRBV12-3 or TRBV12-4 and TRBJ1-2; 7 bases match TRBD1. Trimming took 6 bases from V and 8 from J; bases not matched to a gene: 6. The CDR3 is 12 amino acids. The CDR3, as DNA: TGTGCCAGCAGGGAGGGGGCGGGAGGCTACACCTTC. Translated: CASREGAGGYTF.

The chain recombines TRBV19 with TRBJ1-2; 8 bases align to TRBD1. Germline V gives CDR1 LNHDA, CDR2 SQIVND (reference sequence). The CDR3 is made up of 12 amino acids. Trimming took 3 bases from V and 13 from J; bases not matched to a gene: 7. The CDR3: CASSIFQGATTF. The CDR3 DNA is TGTGCCAGTAGTATTTTCCAGGGGGCGACCACCTTC.

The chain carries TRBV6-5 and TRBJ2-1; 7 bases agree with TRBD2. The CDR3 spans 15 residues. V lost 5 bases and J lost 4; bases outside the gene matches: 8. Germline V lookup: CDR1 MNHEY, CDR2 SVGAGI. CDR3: CASSKLAERYNEQFF. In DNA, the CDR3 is TGTGCCAGCAGTAAGCTAGCGGAGCGGTACAATGAGCAGTTCTTC.

CDR3 in amino acids: CAVRDRPNQGPLHF. The CDR3 region has the DNA TGTGCCGTGAGGGACAGGCCAAACCAGGGACCCCTCCACTTT. This chain uses TRBV6-5 with TRBJ1-6; 8 bases line up with TRBD1. This CDR3 is 14 amino acids long. Germline values: CDR1 MNHEY, CDR2 SVGAGI. V was pared by 11 bases and J by 12 bases, with 15 bases of the junction left unmatched.